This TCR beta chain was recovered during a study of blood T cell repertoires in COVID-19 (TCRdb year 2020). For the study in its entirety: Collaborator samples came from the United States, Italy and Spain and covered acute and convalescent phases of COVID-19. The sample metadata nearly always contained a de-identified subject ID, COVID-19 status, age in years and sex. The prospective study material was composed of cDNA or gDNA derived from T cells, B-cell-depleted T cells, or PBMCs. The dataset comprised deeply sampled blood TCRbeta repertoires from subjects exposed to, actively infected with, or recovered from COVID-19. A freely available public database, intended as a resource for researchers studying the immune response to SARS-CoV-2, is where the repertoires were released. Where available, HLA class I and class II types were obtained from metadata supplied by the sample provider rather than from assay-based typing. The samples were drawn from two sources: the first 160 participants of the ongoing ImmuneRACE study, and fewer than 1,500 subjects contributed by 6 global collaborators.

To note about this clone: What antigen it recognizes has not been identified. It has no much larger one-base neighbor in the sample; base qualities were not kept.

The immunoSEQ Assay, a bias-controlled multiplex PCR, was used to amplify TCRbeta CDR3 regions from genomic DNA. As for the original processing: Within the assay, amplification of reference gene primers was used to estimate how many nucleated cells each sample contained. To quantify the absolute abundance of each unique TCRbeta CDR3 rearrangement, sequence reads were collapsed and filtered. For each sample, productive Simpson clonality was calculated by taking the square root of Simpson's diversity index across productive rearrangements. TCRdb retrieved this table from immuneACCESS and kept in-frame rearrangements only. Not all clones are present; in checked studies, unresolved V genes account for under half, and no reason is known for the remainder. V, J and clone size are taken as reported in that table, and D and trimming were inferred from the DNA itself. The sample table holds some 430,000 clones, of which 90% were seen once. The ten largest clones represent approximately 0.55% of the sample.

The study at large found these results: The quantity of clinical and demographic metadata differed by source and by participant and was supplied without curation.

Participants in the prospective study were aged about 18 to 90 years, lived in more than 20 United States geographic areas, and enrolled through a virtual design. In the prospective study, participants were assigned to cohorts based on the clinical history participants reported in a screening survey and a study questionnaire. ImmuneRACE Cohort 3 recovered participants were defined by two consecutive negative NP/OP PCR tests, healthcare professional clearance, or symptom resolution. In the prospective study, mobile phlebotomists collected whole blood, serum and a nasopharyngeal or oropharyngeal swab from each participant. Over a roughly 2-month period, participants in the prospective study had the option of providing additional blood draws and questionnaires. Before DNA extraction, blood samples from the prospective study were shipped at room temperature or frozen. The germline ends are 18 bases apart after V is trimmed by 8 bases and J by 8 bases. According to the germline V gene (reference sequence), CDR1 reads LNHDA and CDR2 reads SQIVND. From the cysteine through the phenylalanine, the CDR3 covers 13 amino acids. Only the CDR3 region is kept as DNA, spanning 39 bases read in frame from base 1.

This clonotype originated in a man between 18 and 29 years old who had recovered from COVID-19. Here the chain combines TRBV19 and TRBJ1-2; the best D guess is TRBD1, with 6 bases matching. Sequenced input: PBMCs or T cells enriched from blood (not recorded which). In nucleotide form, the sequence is TGTGCCAGTCTGGACAGTGTTCTATTCGGCTACACCTTC. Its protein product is CASLDSVLFGYTF.